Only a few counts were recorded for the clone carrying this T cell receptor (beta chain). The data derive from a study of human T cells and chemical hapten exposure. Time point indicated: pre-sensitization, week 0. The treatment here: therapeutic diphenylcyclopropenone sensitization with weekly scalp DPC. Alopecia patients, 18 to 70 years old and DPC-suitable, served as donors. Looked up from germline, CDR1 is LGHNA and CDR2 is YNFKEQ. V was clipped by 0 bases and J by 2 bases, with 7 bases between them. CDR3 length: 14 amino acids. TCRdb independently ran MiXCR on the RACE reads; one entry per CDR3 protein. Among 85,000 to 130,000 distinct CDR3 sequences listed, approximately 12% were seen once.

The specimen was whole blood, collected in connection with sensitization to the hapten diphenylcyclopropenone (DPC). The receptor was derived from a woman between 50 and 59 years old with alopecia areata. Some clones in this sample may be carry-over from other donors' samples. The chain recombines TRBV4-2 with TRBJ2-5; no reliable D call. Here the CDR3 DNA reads TGTGCCAGCAGCCAAGATCAGATACAAGAGACCCAGTACTTC. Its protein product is CASSQDQIQETQYF.